This entry is about one T cell receptor beta chain. There is no known antigen for this receptor. Qualities for individual bases were not recorded, and no much larger clone is one base off. Patients with autoimmune disease history or receiving systemic immunosuppression were excluded from the trial. In every dose cohort, peripheral blood was drawn for TCR sequencing at baseline, cycle 4 day 1, and cycle 7 day 1. The samples were drawn from a first-in-human, open-label, multicenter phase I dose-escalation trial of ivuxolimab. Adults with locally advanced or metastatic melanoma, renal cell carcinoma, hepatocellular carcinoma or head and neck squamous cell carcinoma were enrolled in the trial. Before TCR sequencing, CD4+ T cells and CD8+ T cells were sorted from peripheral blood as separate populations. For sequencing of the TCRbeta CDR3 region, genomic DNA was extracted from the sorted cells. The immunoSEQ Assay was used to sequence the TCRbeta CDR3 regions. The clones in this table, taken by TCRdb from immuneACCESS, are in-frame only. Not every clone is retained; where verified, under half of the shortfall comes from an unresolved V gene, and the cause of the rest is unknown. The sample table lists roughly 16,000 clones, roughly 81% of them with a count of one. 35% to 45% of the sample goes to the ten largest clones.

Trimming takes 1 base from V and 9 bases from J, and the germline ends sit 5 bases apart. The CDR3 runs 11 residues from the cysteine to the phenylalanine. Only the CDR3 DNA stays, 33 bases, in frame from base 1. According to the germline V gene (reference sequence), CDR1 reads SGHKS and CDR2 reads YYEKEE. This sample was included in a study of OX40 agonist ivuxolimab in advanced cancers. Background for the entire study: Ivuxolimab was an agonistic, fully human IgG2 monoclonal antibody directed against OX40 (CD134), a costimulatory receptor. Among the 50 to 55 dose-escalation patients, about 19 had hepatocellular carcinoma, roughly 15 melanoma, 9 renal cell carcinoma and 9 head and neck cancer. Intravenous ivuxolimab was administered to patients every 2 weeks at six dose levels: 0.01, 0.1, 0.3, 1.5, 3 and 10 mg/kg. In the dose-escalation cohort, 70% to 85% of patients were male, and the mean age was around 60 years with a range of about 20 to 80. The monotherapy dose-escalation portion (N of about 52 patients) of the phase I ivuxolimab trial is reported in the paper. The purpose of peripheral TCRbeta sequencing was to test whether ivuxolimab changed TCR sequence diversity and led to clonal T-cell expansion. Partial responses occurred in three dose-escalation patients, of whom one had hepatocellular carcinoma and two had cutaneous melanoma. Patients were allowed to have had prior anti-PD-1, anti-PD-L1 or anti-CTLA-4 therapy, and approximately 40% of the dose-escalation patients had been treated with checkpoint inhibitors.

Broader findings and caveats from the paper: Partial responders in the 0.1-3.0 mg/kg groups had among the lowest normalized peripheral clonal expansion, especially among CD8+ T cells. On average, CD8+ T cells showed more expanded clones than CD4+ T cells after ivuxolimab. Low levels of normalized T-cell clonal expansion were also seen in some patients who did not respond. Antigen specificity was not determined for the clonally expanded peripheral T cells. At doses of 0.1 to 3.0 mg/kg, clonal expansion of both CD4+ and CD8+ blood T cells was observed from baseline to week 6.

This receptor was obtained from an adult with an advanced solid tumor such as melanoma, head and neck, liver or kidney cancer. This specimen was CD4+ or CD8+ T cells sorted from blood, taken in a trial of the OX40 agonist ivuxolimab. The V gene is TRBV5-5 and the J gene is TRBJ2-1; no D segment can be confidently identified. The base sequence is TGTGCCAGCAGCTTGTCGGTTGAGCAGTTCTTC. Translation gives CASSLSVEQFF.